This T cell receptor (beta chain) originates from a study of blood T cell repertoires in COVID-19. The CDR3 is made up of 14 amino acids. J gave up 5 bases and V 4 bases, and 9 bases lay outside the gene matches. Germline V lookup: CDR1 SGHNT, CDR2 YYREEE (reference sequence). As originally analysed: The assay estimated nucleated cells by amplifying reference gene primers. TCRdb's table, derived via immunoSEQ multiplex PCR, lists solely in-frame clones and lacks some. That table gives V, J and clone size, and the DNA gave D and trimming. The sample shows about 330,000 clones, around 87% of them seen only once.

The source of this sequence is a woman aged 25 to 39 who had recovered from COVID-19. Sequenced sample: PBMCs or T cells enriched from blood (not recorded which). This chain links TRBV5-4 with TRBJ2-7; TRBD1 agrees at 7 bases. The CDR3 DNA is TGTGCCAGCAGCACAGGGGAATCTTCCCACGAGCAGTACTTC. It encodes CASSTGESSHEQYF.